The 11 T cell receptor beta chains reported below all come from one sample, sequenced in a study of blood T cells in healthy people across ages. Next came a second PCR, run for about 7 to 12 cycles, which used a sample-barcoded 5' primer along with a J-beta primer mix. TCRdb reanalysed the 5' RACE reads using MiXCR and keeps one entry per CDR3 protein. Here the sample spans 800,000 to 950,000 distinct CDR3 sequences, 25% to 35% being singletons. The same data also went into a second study, on T cells of mothers and their children.

Specimen: blood. These receptors were taken from a woman between 35 and 50 years old in good health.

This clonotype turned up a few times. The V call is TRBV30, the J call TRBJ2-4, with 7 bases that match TRBD2. Germline CDR1 and CDR2: GTSNPN and SVGIG (reference sequence). The V segment lost 0 bases and the J segment 5 bases; nucleotides outside the gene matches: 10. The CDR3 contains 16 residues. For the CDR3, the DNA is TGTGCCTGGAGTGTACCCTTGTCAGGGAGGGAAAACATTCAGTACTTC. This encodes CAWSVPLSGRENIQYF.

This clonotype was counted ten times or more. This chain connects TRBV29-1 to TRBJ2-7; D unclear. CDR1 is SQVTM and CDR2 is ANQGSEA in the germline V gene. Trimming removed 3 bases from V and 2 bases from J, with 8 bases in between. The CDR3 loop spans 12 amino acids. The CDR3, as DNA: TGCAGCGTTGATGACGGCGCCTACGAGCAGTACTTC. Protein: CSVDDGAYEQYF.

This clonotype was seen a handful of times. A junction boundary mismatches the germline segment, possibly from a read error. The chain has TRBV12-3 or TRBV12-4 and TRBJ1-5; D may be TRBD1 (6 bases). This CDR3 is 13 amino acids long. CDR3 bases: TGTGCCTGCAGTTTTGAGGGGGGACAGCCCCAGCATTTT. Residues: CACSFEGGQPQHF.

V usage is TRBV5-4 and J usage is TRBJ2-1; 8 nucleotides line up with TRBD2. CDR1 and CDR2 from the germline V gene are SGHNT and YYREEE (reference sequence). The CDR3 covers 15 residues. Trimming took 4 bases from V and 8 from J; bases not matched to a gene: 11. This CDR3 is CASSRTGGLGHEQFF. The DNA of the CDR3 is TGTGCCAGCAGCCGAACGGGGGGGCTTGGTCATGAGCAGTTCTTC.

In this sample, this clonotype turned up a few times. The V call is TRBV27, the J call TRBJ1-5, with D unclear. V was clipped by 3 bases and J by 0 bases, with 9 bases between them. Germline CDR1 MNHEY, CDR2 SMNVEV (reference sequence). CDR3 size: 15 residues. The CDR3 DNA reads TGTGCCAGCAGTTTGCGGGGAAGTAGCAATCAGCCCCAGCATTTT. Its protein product is CASSLRGSSNQPQHF.

This clonotype was seen only a few times. The chain links TRBV20-1 to TRBJ2-3; D not resolved. V was pared by 0 bases and J by 2 bases, with 15 bases between. This CDR3 comprises 16 residues. CDR1 and CDR2 (germline): DFQATT, SNEGSKA (reference sequence). Written as DNA, the CDR3 is TGCAGTGCTAGAGATCTAGGCACCTCTAACACAGATACGCAGTATTTT. It yields the protein CSARDLGTSNTDTQYF.

This clonotype has only one observation. A read error may explain this, as a much larger clone is one base away. This chain connects TRBV4-3 to TRBJ2-1; TRBD2 matches 7 bases. Germline loops: CDR1 LGHNA, CDR2 YSLEER. The CDR3 consists of 16 residues. V lost 3 bases to trimming and J lost 8 bases; unmatched junction nucleotides: 13. CDR3 residues: CASSHALAIGGYEQFF. The CDR3 bases are TGCGCCAGCAGCCACGCCTTGGCTATCGGGGGGTATGAGCAGTTCTTC.

This clonotype was observed many times. The gene calls are TRBV4-3 and TRBJ1-2, with D unclear. The CDR3 is 15 amino acids. Deletions cut 1 base from V and 8 bases from J, with 17 bases between. Germline values: CDR1 LGHNA, CDR2 YSLEER. CDR3 sequence reads: CASSQVARAIEGYTF. The CDR3 DNA sequence: TGCGCCAGCAGCCAAGTTGCCCGGGCAATAGAAGGCTACACCTTC.

This clonotype came up many times. The J gene is TRBJ2-5, the V gene TRBV10-3, with D possibly TRBD2 on 5 matching bases. Between the trimmed V and J ends, which lost 3 bases and 11 bases, there was a span of 10 bases. The germline gives CDR1 ENHRY, CDR2 SYGVKD. CDR3 size: 11 residues. The CDR3 region is CAISDGVGQYF. DNA for the CDR3: TGTGCCATCAGTGACGGGGTCGGGCAGTACTTC.

This clonotype was counted only a few times. The V gene is TRBV6-1, the J gene TRBJ1-5, with 7 bases fitting TRBD1. This CDR3 contains 15 residues. Germline CDR1 is MNHNS and CDR2 is SASEGT. The ends lost 6 bases at V and 6 bases at J; junction bases unmatched: 11. The CDR3 bases are TGTGCCAGCAGACCGACCCAGGGGGGGGGTCAGCCCCAGCATTTT. The encoded protein is CASRPTQGGGQPQHF.

As concerns this clonotype: One junction end does not reproduce the germline sequence, and a read error may be involved. The genes are TRBV20-1 and TRBJ1-1; D remains unclear. The CDR3 is 11 amino acids. Germline CDR1 is DFQATT and CDR2 is SNEGSKA (reference sequence). The CDR3 spells CSAPLKTETFF. Here the CDR3 DNA reads TGCAGTGCCCCTCTTAAAACTGAAACTTTCTTT.